This T cell receptor beta chain was captured in a study of blood T cells in healthy people across ages. Study-level background: Through template switching, about one barcoded beta molecule was captured per two T cells, as measured in model experiments. General observations from the study: Diversity was estimated from one million T cells, and these estimates were considered underestimates.

Alongside a J-beta primer mix, a sample-barcoded 5' primer served in a second PCR lasting roughly 7 to 11 cycles. Researchers report that a template-switch adaptor with 12 random nucleotides tagged each cDNA molecule. One entry per CDR3 protein results from TCRdb running MiXCR on the 5' RACE reads. The profile shows more than 1,400,000 distinct CDR3 sequences, 40% to 50% of them singletons. The ends were cut back, 2 bases at V and 8 bases at J, with 19 bases in the middle. CDR1 is MNHNY and CDR2 is SVGAGI in the germline V gene (reference sequence). This CDR3 region has 16 residues. Only a few counts were recorded for this clonotype. Its antigen remains unidentified.

The specimen sequenced was blood. This receptor was obtained from a woman in her late teens or twenties in good health. The chain has TRBV6-6 and TRBJ1-5, with a possible D match to TRBD1 (6 bases). The CDR3 DNA is TGTGCCAGCAGTTACGTCGGCAGGGGAGAATTGAAGCCCCAGCATTTT. It translates to CASSYVGRGELKPQHF.